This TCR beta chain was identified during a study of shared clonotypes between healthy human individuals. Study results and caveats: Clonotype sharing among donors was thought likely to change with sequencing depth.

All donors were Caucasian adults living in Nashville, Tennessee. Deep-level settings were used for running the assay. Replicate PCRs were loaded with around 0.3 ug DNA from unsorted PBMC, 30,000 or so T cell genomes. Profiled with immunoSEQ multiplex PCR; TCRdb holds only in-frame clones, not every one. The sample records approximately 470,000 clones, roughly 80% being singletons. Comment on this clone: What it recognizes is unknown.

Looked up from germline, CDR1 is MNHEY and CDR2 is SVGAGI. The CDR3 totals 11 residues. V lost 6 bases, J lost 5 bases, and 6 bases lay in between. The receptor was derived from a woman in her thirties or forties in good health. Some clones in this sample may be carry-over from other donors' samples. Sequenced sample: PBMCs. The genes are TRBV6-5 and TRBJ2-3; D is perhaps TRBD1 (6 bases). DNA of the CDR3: TGTGCCAGCAGACAGGGAGATACGCAGTATTTT. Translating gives CASRQGDTQYF.